Many counts were recorded for the clone carrying this T cell receptor beta chain. This record comes from a study of tumor-infiltrating lymphocytes in primary liver carcinoma. The CDR3 has 13 residues. Between the trimmed V and J ends, which lost 6 bases and 8 bases, there was a span of 14 bases. Germline DNA was also extracted, and blood RNA was taken from unsorted whole blood. Using a constant-region primer together with ProtoScript II reverse transcriptase, TCR beta cDNA was made from 450 to 600 ng of total RNA. Amplification in three nested multiplex PCR rounds with slightly modified ARM-PCR gave rise to TCR beta libraries. The two initial PCR rounds, 9 to 11 cycles each, used TRBV1-TRBV30 forward and C-beta reverse primers. TCRdb ran MiXCR on the multiplex PCR reads and lists one entry per CDR3 protein. Seen here are about 180,000 distinct CDR3 sequences, roughly 60% observed once, and the top ten hold 65% to 80%.

The chain has TRBV12-3 or TRBV12-4 and TRBJ1-5, with no clear D. This TCR was sampled from a man aged 40-55 years with primary liver carcinoma and hepatitis B virus infection. Sequencing was done on a sample of peripheral blood. The CDR3, as DNA: TGTGCCAGCAGGCATAACAGCGGCGAGCCCCAGCATTTT. It specifies CASRHNSGEPQHF.